This TCR beta chain was sequenced for a study of blood T cell repertoires in COVID-19. Looking at the study overall: There were acute and convalescent COVID-19 samples, and they came from the United States, Italy and Spain.

V lost 1 base, J lost 2 bases, and 8 bases lay in between. The CDR3 sequence is 14 residues long. The germline gives CDR1 LNHNV, CDR2 YYDKDF (reference sequence). In terms of age and location, participants ranged from roughly 18 to 100 years and lived in about two dozen US areas. Individuals in the exposed group had encountered a COVID-19 case within 2 weeks preceding study entry. In the original workflow: By means of reference gene primer amplification, nucleated cell counts were estimated. Assay used: immunoSEQ multiplex PCR; TCRdb lists only in-frame clones, some missing. V and J calls and clone size are those listed in that table; D and trimming were worked out from the DNA. This sample yields hundreds of thousands of clones, of which 75% to 90% are seen a single time; around 0.8% belongs to the top ten. This clone was counted a few times.

The sample was PBMCs or T cells enriched from blood (not recorded which). This chain uses TRBV15 with TRBJ1-2; a possible D gene is TRBD1 (5 bases). The clonotype was recovered from a man in his forties or fifties who had been exposed to COVID-19. CDR3 in amino acids: CATSRAGFNYGYTF. CDR3 nucleotide sequence: TGTGCCACCAGCAGAGCAGGGTTCAACTATGGCTACACCTTC.